These T cell receptor beta chains were read from a single sample in a study of T cell repertoires in cytomegalovirus infection. These TCRs are of unknown antigen specificity. TCRdb re-called the reads through MiXCR, storing one row per CDR3 protein. The data contain 600,000 to 700,000 distinct CDR3 sequences, around 31% of them singletons. Sequencing was performed on cultured PBMCs, taken from culture after CMV antigen stimulation. Source of these receptors: a human donor in good health (CMV status not recorded). Some clones in this sample may be carry-over from other donors' samples. Both conserved end residues are part of each CDR3. A D gene is named only where the DNA matches it firmly. Rows give clone size only sometimes, using once, few, many, or a class for an expanded clone.

j_gene,v_gene,d_gene,abundance,CDR3aa,CDR3nt
TRBJ2-2,TRBV6-1,NA,NA,CASNKGQANTGELFF,TGTGCCAGCAACAAAGGGCAAGCGAACACCGGGGAGCTGTTTTTT
TRBJ2-7,TRBV10-3,TRBD1,NA,CAISESVQGELYEQYF,TGTGCCATCAGTGAGTCTGTACAGGGGGAGTTATACGAGCAGTACTTC
TRBJ2-3,TRBV27,TRBD1,NA,CATSEGGRPTDTQYF,TGTGCCACCTCAGAAGGGGGCCGGCCCACAGATACGCAGTATTTT
TRBJ2-3,TRBV6-2/TRBV6-3,NA,NA,CATSRPDTQYF,TGTGCCACCTCACGTCCAGATACGCAGTATTTT
TRBJ2-5,TRBV4-2,NA,NA,CASSQYRWSVEQETQYF,TGTGCCAGCAGCCAATACCGCTGGTCAGTCGAACAAGAGACCCAGTACTTC
TRBJ1-3,TRBV7-4,TRBD1,NA,CASSHGGQGFVGNTIYF,TGTGCCAGCAGCCACGGAGGACAGGGGTTTGTTGGAAACACCATATATTTT
TRBJ1-1,TRBV29-1,NA,NA,CSVESGGF,TGCAGCGTTGAATCCGGGGGCTTT
TRBJ1-1,TRBV7-6,TRBD1,few,CASSTTGYGNTEAFF,TGTGCCAGCAGTACGACAGGGTACGGGAACACTGAAGCTTTCTTT
TRBJ2-7,TRBV7-9,NA,NA,CASSSTRDGIYEQYF,TGTGCCAGCAGCTCTACAAGGGACGGCATCTACGAGCAGTACTTC
TRBJ2-3,TRBV29-1,NA,NA,CSVVLINTDTQYF,TGCAGCGTTGTACTAATAAACACAGATACGCAGTATTTT
TRBJ2-7,TRBV7-2,NA,NA,CASSLVGGTSYEQYF,TGTGCCAGCAGCTTAGTGGGCGGGACGTCCTACGAGCAGTACTTC
TRBJ2-3,TRBV12-3/TRBV12-4,TRBD1,few,CASSLQDRGLDTQYF,TGTGCCAGCAGTTTACAGGACAGGGGATTAGATACGCAGTATTTT
TRBJ2-1,TRBV25-1,TRBD2,NA,CASSALAGQVYNEQFF,TGTGCCAGCAGTGCTTTAGCGGGTCAAGTATACAATGAGCAGTTCTTC
TRBJ2-4,TRBV7-2,TRBD2,many,CASSLPGLAFRNIQYF,TGTGCCAGCAGCTTACCGGGACTAGCTTTTCGAAACATTCAGTACTTC
TRBJ2-7,TRBV7-6,NA,few,CASSPGDTRYEQYF,TGTGCCAGCAGCCCCGGGGACACGCGGTACGAGCAGTACTTC
TRBJ1-1,TRBV7-6,TRBD1,many,CASSLGTGQANTEAFF,TGTGCCAGCAGCTTAGGGACCGGACAGGCGAACACTGAAGCTTTCTTT
TRBJ2-3,TRBV12-3/TRBV12-4,NA,NA,CASSPSPKAQPATQYF,TGTGCCAGCAGCCCTTCCCCCAAGGCGCAACCGGCGACGCAGTATTTT
TRBJ2-3,TRBV7-6,TRBD2,NA,CASSPRIGALAAVTTQYF,TGTGCCAGCAGCCCCCGGATAGGGGCGCTAGCGGCGGTTACTACGCAGTATTTT